Below, 27 T cell receptor beta chains from the same sample are listed, as sequenced in a study of control samples from healthy donors and cancer patients. Sequencing used immunoSEQ multiplex PCR; TCRdb keeps in-frame clones, though not all of them. The sample includes some 66,000 clones, roughly 85% of them seen just once. The sequenced sample consisted of blood. These receptors were obtained from a man aged 40-50 years in good health.

This rearrangement joins TRBV12-5 to TRBJ2-4, with no clear D. Deletions cut 0 bases from V and 2 bases from J, with 8 bases between. Germline V lookup: CDR1 LGHNT, CDR2 FRNRAP. The CDR3 covers 15 residues. Written as DNA, the CDR3 is TGTGCTAGTGGTTTGGTAGGAGACACCAAAAACATTCAGTACTTC. Translated, it gives CASGLVGDTKNIQYF. Drawing the rest from reference TRBV12-5 and TRBJ2-4, the complete variable domain is DARVTQTPRHKVTEMGQEVTMRCQPILGHNTVFWYRQTMMQGLELLAYFRNRAPLDDSGMPKDRFSAEMPDATLATLKIQPSEPRDSAVYFCASGLVGDTKNIQYFGAGTRLSVL.

This chain connects TRBV24-1 to TRBJ2-5; 8 bases align to TRBD1. Germline trimming cut 2 bases from V and 7 bases from J; bases unmatched to any gene: 5. The germline V gene has CDR1 KGHDR and CDR2 SFDVKD. The CDR3 sequence is 14 residues long. CDR3 loop: CATSDSDRGGTQYF. For the CDR3, the DNA is TGTGCCACCAGTGATTCCGACAGGGGAGGGACCCAGTACTTC.

V and J are TRBV28 and TRBJ1-1, with D possibly TRBD1 on 6 matching bases. This CDR3 comprises 15 residues. Trimming took off 6 bases at V and 1 base at J, with 15 bases between the two ends. The germline gives CDR1 MDHEN, CDR2 SYDVKM. CDR3 DNA sequence: TGTGCCAGCAGCATCTTGGGACAACCGAACACTGAAGCTTTCTTT. Protein product: CASSILGQPNTEAFF.

This rearrangement joins TRBV19 to TRBJ1-1, with 7 bases fitting TRBD1. The V and J ends lost 5 bases and 5 bases, in that order; junction bases with no gene match: 5. Germline V gene lookup returns CDR1 LNHDA and CDR2 SQIVND (reference sequence). The CDR3 extends over 13 amino acids. Here the CDR3 reads CASSWDRRTEAFF. CDR3 nucleotides: TGTGCCAGTAGTTGGGACAGAAGAACTGAAGCTTTCTTT.

V and J are TRBV6-5 and TRBJ2-5; 8 bases match TRBD1. Germline V gene data show CDR1 as MNHEY and CDR2 as SVGAGI. This CDR3 is built from 16 residues. The trim removed 0 bases at V and 8 bases at J, leaving 11 bases unmatched. The CDR3 DNA reads TGTGCCAGCAGTTACTCCGACTGGACAGGGCGAGGCACCCAGTACTTC. Its protein is CASSYSDWTGRGTQYF.

The chain joins TRBV29-1 to TRBJ1-4, with 11 bases that match TRBD1. This CDR3 is 16 amino acids long. V was pared by 6 bases and J by 2 bases, with 8 bases of the junction left unmatched. The germline V gene has CDR1 SQVTM and CDR2 ANQGSEA. CDR3 coding DNA: TGCAGCGTACCCGGGACAGGGGGTCTCACTAATGAAAAACTGTTTTTT. Amino acids: CSVPGTGGLTNEKLFF.

The gene calls are TRBV19 and TRBJ2-3; a weak D match, TRBD2 (5 bases). Per germline, CDR1 LNHDA and CDR2 SQIVND (reference sequence). This CDR3 comprises 14 residues. The V end was cut by 3 bases, the J end by 7 bases, with 14 bases between. Written as DNA, the CDR3 is TGTGCCAGTAGTATGGAGGTGGGTCTCAATACGCAGTATTTT. Translating gives CASSMEVGLNTQYF.

The rearrangement links TRBV3-1 (or the pseudogene TRBV3-2) to TRBJ1-6; 10 bases match TRBD1. CDR3 length: 18 residues. Germline V gene lookup returns CDR1 LGHDT and CDR2 YNNKEL (reference sequence). Trimming removed 1 base from V and 8 bases from J; junction bases left unmatched: 11. This chain's CDR3 is CASSQGFTGQGVDSPLHF. CDR3 coding DNA: TGTGCCAGCAGCCAAGGCTTCACCGGACAGGGGGTTGATTCACCCCTCCACTTT.

The rearrangement uses TRBV30 and TRBJ1-5; TRBD1 matches at 7 bases. CDR3 size: 15 residues. The germline CDR1 and CDR2 sequences are GTSNPN and SVGIG (reference sequence). J gave up 0 bases and V 3 bases, and 5 bases lay outside the gene matches. CDR3 nucleotides: TGTGCCTGGAGCGTTGGGACAGTTAGCAATCAGCCCCAGCATTTT. As protein: CAWSVGTVSNQPQHF.

The CDR3 DNA is TGTGCCAGCACCAATGTCCCCTACGAGCAGTACTTC. It translates to CASTNVPYEQYF. The chain employs TRBV11-2 and TRBJ2-7; D is ambiguous. Trimming shortened V by 7 bases and J by 2 bases, and 9 bases separated the two germline ends. Per the germline V gene, CDR1 is SGHAT and CDR2 is FQNNGV. This CDR3 is built from 12 residues.

V is TRBV2 and J is TRBJ2-3, with D possibly TRBD1 on 5 matching bases. V was shortened by 6 bases and J by 1 base, with 8 bases between the two germline ends. Germline CDR1 and CDR2: SNHLY and FYNNEI. The CDR3 extends over 13 amino acids. CDR3 bases: TGTGCCAGCAGGTTACAGGGCACAGATACGCAGTATTTT. Residues: CASRLQGTDTQYF.

The genes are TRBV29-1 and TRBJ1-2; D is unresolved. The CDR3 length is 13 residues. Germline CDR1 SQVTM, CDR2 ANQGSEA. V was pared by 2 bases and J by 3 bases, with 10 bases between. The CDR3 loop is CSVESQTYYGYTF. In DNA form, the CDR3 reads TGCAGCGTTGAAAGTCAGACCTACTATGGCTACACCTTC. Combining the CDR3 with reference TRBV29-1 and TRBJ1-2 gives the whole variable domain SAVISQKPSRDICQRGTSLTIQCQVDSQVTMMFWYRQQPGQSLTLIATANQGSEATYESGFVIDKFPISRPNLTFSTLTVSNMSPEDSSIYLCSVESQTYYGYTFGSGTRLTVV.

V and J are TRBV30 and TRBJ1-2; D is unresolved. V lost 0 bases and J lost 6, with 17 bases in between. Germline loops: CDR1 GTSNPN, CDR2 SVGIG (reference sequence). This CDR3 has 15 amino acids. DNA for the CDR3: TGTGCCTGGAGTGTACTTTCCATTCCCTACGATGGCTACACCTTC. As protein: CAWSVLSIPYDGYTF.

The chain recombines TRBV5-1 with TRBJ1-4; D possibly corresponds to TRBD1 (5 bases). This CDR3 contains 16 residues. Trimming took 2 bases from V and 2 from J, leaving 13 bases between them. Per germline, CDR1 SGHRS and CDR2 YFSETQ. The CDR3 bases are TGCGCCAGCAGCTTCCACCAGGGAGGGACTAATGAAAAACTGTTTTTT. It codes for CASSFHQGGTNEKLFF. Complete variable domain (other parts from reference TRBV5-1 and TRBJ1-4): KAGVTQTPRYLIKTRGQQVTLSCSPISGHRSVSWYQQTPGQGLQFLFEYFSETQRNKGNFPGRFSGRQFSNSRSEMNVSTLELGDSALYLCASSFHQGGTNEKLFFGSGTQLSVL.

The chain links TRBV19 to TRBJ1-6; 7 bases match TRBD1. In germline, CDR1 is LNHDA, CDR2 SQIVND (reference sequence). CDR3 length: 15 residues. V shed 5 bases, J shed 5 bases, and the junction held 6 bases outside the gene matches. The CDR3 nucleotides read TGTGCCAGTAGTCCGACAGGGTCCCATAATTCACCCCTCCACTTT. It encodes CASSPTGSHNSPLHF.

The chain links TRBV5-5 to TRBJ2-2; D is undetermined. CDR3 length equals 15 residues. Trimming removed 6 bases from V and 2 bases from J, with 14 bases in between. CDR1 SGHKS and CDR2 YYEKEE come from the germline V gene (reference sequence). The CDR3 is CASTSVGFNTGELFF. CDR3 DNA: TGTGCCAGCACCTCGGTCGGTTTTAACACCGGGGAGCTGTTTTTT.

V and J are TRBV15 and TRBJ1-1; no clear D gene. The germline V and J ends were trimmed by 0 bases and 5 bases, with 10 bases remaining between them. This CDR3 contains 14 residues. The germline CDR1 and CDR2 sequences are LNHNV and YYDKDF (reference sequence). CDR3 in DNA: TGTGCCACCAGCAGAGAGGGGAGTAAAACTGAAGCTTTCTTT. This sequence encodes CATSREGSKTEAFF. Combining the CDR3 with reference TRBV15 and TRBJ1-1 gives the whole variable domain DAMVIQNPRYQVTQFGKPVTLSCSQTLNHNVMYWYQQKSSQAPKLLFHYYDKDFNNEADTPDNFQSRRPNTSFCFLDIRSPGLGDTAMYLCATSREGSKTEAFFGQGTRLTVV.

The chain employs TRBV2 and TRBJ1-1; D call uncertain. This CDR3 has 15 amino acids. V lost 6 bases and J lost 0, with 14 bases in between. Germline assignment: CDR1 SNHLY and CDR2 FYNNEI. The CDR3 loop reads CASRTSRNLNTEAFF. In DNA form, the CDR3 reads TGTGCCAGCAGAACCAGCAGGAACCTGAACACTGAAGCTTTCTTT.

This chain joins TRBV6-4 and TRBJ1-5, with D unclear. This CDR3 is 13 amino acids long. Germline loops: CDR1 MRHNA, CDR2 SNTAGT. V lost 3 bases, J lost 1 base, and 4 bases lay in between. CDR3 region: CASSEGSNQPQHF. Written as DNA, the CDR3 is TGTGCCAGCAGTGAGGGCAGCAATCAGCCCCAGCATTTT.

In its sample, this clone was seen once. This chain joins TRBV30 and TRBJ1-5, with a tentative D call TRBD1 (6 bases). Germline-derived CDR1 and CDR2 are GTSNPN and SVGIG (reference sequence). This CDR3 comprises 15 residues. V gave up 2 bases and J gave up 1 base, with 12 bases separating them. CDR3 coding DNA: TGTGCCTGGAGTAGGGGGACCCCCAGCAATCAGCCCCAGCATTTT. This sequence encodes CAWSRGTPSNQPQHF. The full variable domain, in which reference TRBV30 and TRBJ1-5 provide the parts outside the CDR3, is SQTIHQWPATLVQPVGSPLSLECTVEGTSNPNLYWYRQAAGRGLQLLFYSVGIGQISSEVPQNLSASRPQDRQFILSSKKLLLSDSGFYLCAWSRGTPSNQPQHFGDGTRLSIL.

This chain connects TRBV10-3 to TRBJ2-7; 8 bases are shared with TRBD1. V shed 10 bases and J 4 bases; nucleotides not matched to a gene: 9. The germline gives CDR1 ENHRY, CDR2 SYGVKD. The CDR3 is made up of 13 amino acids. DNA of the CDR3: TGTGCCACGACAGGGGAGGTAGAGTACGAGCAGTACTTC. It codes for CATTGEVEYEQYF.

This sequence joins TRBV7-2 and TRBJ2-5; D uncertain. CDR1 and CDR2 (germline): SGHTA, FQGNSA. V lost 1 base and J lost 4, with 7 bases in between. The CDR3 sequence is 13 residues long. CDR3 residues: CASSLGLGETQYF. DNA of the CDR3: TGTGCCAGCAGCTTAGGTCTAGGAGAGACCCAGTACTTC.

The chain carries TRBV5-1 and TRBJ2-1, with 10 nucleotides matching TRBD2. This CDR3 is built from 14 residues. Losses at the gene ends were 5 bases for V and 8 bases for J; bases not matched to a gene: 7. The V gene's germline CDR1 is SGHRS and CDR2 YFSETQ. CDR3 sequence: CASSLLAGAHEQFF. CDR3 DNA sequence: TGCGCCAGCAGTCTCCTAGCGGGAGCGCATGAGCAGTTCTTC. Using reference TRBV5-1 and TRBJ2-1 for the parts outside the CDR3, the full variable domain is KAGVTQTPRYLIKTRGQQVTLSCSPISGHRSVSWYQQTPGQGLQFLFEYFSETQRNKGNFPGRFSGRQFSNSRSEMNVSTLELGDSALYLCASSLLAGAHEQFFGPGTRLTVL.

This clone turned up a few times. The rearrangement joins TRBV7-8 to TRBJ1-4; D ambiguous. The germline V gene has CDR1 SGHVS and CDR2 FQNEAQ. The CDR3 loop spans 17 amino acids. V was shortened by 0 bases and J by 3 bases, with 14 bases between the two germline ends. In DNA form, the CDR3 reads TGTGCCAGCAGCTTAGCGGCGTTGGGTATAGCTAATGAAAAACTGTTTTTT. Translating it yields CASSLAALGIANEKLFF.

This chain uses TRBV4-3 with TRBJ2-7, with D maybe TRBD2 (5 bases). This CDR3 has 14 amino acids. Germline-derived CDR1 and CDR2 are LGHNA and YSLEER. V gave up 0 bases and J gave up 7 bases, with 13 bases separating them. For the CDR3, the DNA is TGCGCCAGCAGCCAAGATTTCTCTCGAGGGGAGCAGTACTTC. This encodes CASSQDFSRGEQYF.

The V gene is TRBV4-1, the J gene TRBJ1-2; 9 bases align to TRBD1. Germline loops: CDR1 MGHRA, CDR2 YSYEKL. J lost 6 bases, V lost 0 bases, and 5 bases had no gene match. This CDR3 contains 15 residues. The CDR3 sequence: CASSQEGTGFHGYTF. CDR3 bases: TGCGCCAGCAGCCAAGAGGGGACAGGGTTCCATGGCTACACCTTC.

The chain links TRBV4-1 to TRBJ2-1; D possibly uses TRBD1 or TRBD2 (5 bases each). Germline CDR1 reads MGHRA; CDR2 reads YSYEKL. This CDR3 has 16 amino acids. V was clipped by 3 bases and J by 0 bases, with 12 bases between them. The CDR3 reads CASSHDRDASYNEQFF. CDR3 nucleotides: TGCGCCAGCAGCCATGACCGGGACGCCTCCTACAATGAGCAGTTCTTC.